This is a list of T cell receptor beta chains from one sample in a study of cytomegalovirus exposure and HLA in healthy donors. Using immunoSEQ multiplex PCR, the repertoire was profiled, and TCRdb retains in-frame clones only, with some absent. The data show over 200,000 clones, just under 85% seen once. The sequencing input was PBMCs. These TCRs come from a woman in her 40s in good health and CMV-seronegative. Each CDR3 is given with its conserved first and last residue. The D gene is left open where the match is weak. Clone size is given for some rows only: seen once, a few or many times, or a class if the clone is expanded.

cdr3_nt,cdr3_aa,v_call,j_call,cdr3_length,d_call,clone_size
TGCGCCAGCCGTCGTCAACAGGGGGCTTGTGGCTACACCTTC,CASRRQQGACGYTF,TRBV10-1,TRBJ1-2,14,TRBD1,-
TGTGCCGGTAGTATCCGTGCGGGGTTTGACACCGGGGAGCTGTTTTTT,CAGSIRAGFDTGELFF,TRBV19,TRBJ2-2,16,-,-
TGCGCCAGCAGCCAAGACAGAGCCCGGGGGGCTTTTGAAAAACTGTTTTTT,CASSQDRARGAFEKLFF,TRBV4-3,TRBJ1-4,17,-,-
TGTGCCAGCAGCCCGGGGGGCGGACAGTCCGTTTACGAGCAGTACTTC,CASSPGGGQSVYEQYF,TRBV5-4,TRBJ2-7,16,-,once
TGTGCCAGCTCACCACCGTCCAGGGCGGATTACAATGAGCAGTTCTTC,CASSPPSRADYNEQFF,TRBV18,TRBJ2-1,16,-,few
TGTGCCAGCAGCTTAGTTATAACCTACGAGCAGTACTTC,CASSLVITYEQYF,TRBV11-2,TRBJ2-7,13,-,-
TGTGCCAGCAGTTTAATGGCCAGCGGGACCCAGTACTTC,CASSLMASGTQYF,TRBV28,TRBJ2-5,13,-,-
TGTGCCGGAACCGGGACAGGGGGTTACGAGCAGTACTTC,CAGTGTGGYEQYF,TRBV30,TRBJ2-7,13,TRBD1,-
TGCGCCAGCAGTGAGTCCGAGGCGGGGGAAGAGCAGTACTTC,CASSESEAGEEQYF,TRBV10-1,TRBJ2-7,14,TRBD2,-
TGCGCCAGCAGCCCCCGTGGGGAGGGGATGTTGAACACTGAAGCTTTCTTT,CASSPRGEGMLNTEAFF,TRBV5-1,TRBJ1-1,17,-,-
TGTGCCAGCAGGCTTATCAGACTAGGCCAAGAGACCCAGTACTTC,CASRLIRLGQETQYF,TRBV5-6,TRBJ2-5,15,-,-
TGTGCCAGCAGCCCTGGGGAGGGGATAATCTATGGCTACACCTTC,CASSPGEGIIYGYTF,TRBV9,TRBJ1-2,15,-,once
TGTGCCAGCAGTTTCTCAGGGTTGTCACCCCTCCACTTT,CASSFSGLSPLHF,TRBV27,TRBJ1-6,13,-,-
TGTGCCAGCTCACCAGGGGACTCACCCTACGAGCAGTACTTC,CASSPGDSPYEQYF,TRBV18,TRBJ2-7,14,-,-
TGTGCCAGCAGCTTATTCCCGGGACTAGCGGGGGAAGCGGACACCGGGGAGCTGTTTTTT,CASSLFPGLAGEADTGELFF,TRBV7-8,TRBJ2-2,20,TRBD2,-
TGTGCCAGCAGTGAAGCGGGGAGCTCCTACGAGCAGTACTTC,CASSEAGSSYEQYF,TRBV6-1,TRBJ2-7,14,-,few
TGTGCCAGCAGTGGAGTAGGCTCTGGAAACACCATATATTTT,CASSGVGSGNTIYF,TRBV6-5,TRBJ1-3,14,-,-
TGTGCCAGCAGTGCGATCTTCGGCTACGAGCAGTACTTC,CASSAIFGYEQYF,TRBV6-1,TRBJ2-7,13,-,once
TGTGCCAGCAGCCCCGGACAGGGTCGCGCTTTCTTT,CASSPGQGRAFF,TRBV5-4,TRBJ1-1,12,TRBD1,-
TGTGCCAGCAACTGGGGGGTAAACACTGAAGCTTTCTTT,CASNWGVNTEAFF,TRBV11-2,TRBJ1-1,13,-,once
TGTGCCAGCAGCTTGGTTGGCCCCCTTGGCTACGAGCAGTACTTC,CASSLVGPLGYEQYF,TRBV5-4,TRBJ2-7,15,-,-
TGTGCCAGCAGCGTAGATTGGGGGCCCACTGAAGCTTTCTTT,CASSVDWGPTEAFF,TRBV9,TRBJ1-1,14,-,-
TGTGCCAGCAGCTTAGGGACAGTTGAGAATTCACCCCTCCACTTT,CASSLGTVENSPLHF,TRBV7-6,TRBJ1-6,15,-,-
TGTGCCAGCAGCTTAATGGAGACAGGGAACACCGGGGAGCTGTTTTTT,CASSLMETGNTGELFF,TRBV7-8,TRBJ2-2,16,-,once
TGCGCCAGCAGCTTGGCAAACCAGGGTGGCGAGCAGTACTTC,CASSLANQGGEQYF,TRBV5-1,TRBJ2-7,14,-,-
TGTGCCAGCAGCTCCCGGGACAGGTACACAGATACGCAGTATTTT,CASSSRDRYTDTQYF,TRBV7-9,TRBJ2-3,15,TRBD1,once
TGCGCCAGCAGTCCTAGGCCTTGCAGGGGTGCCGGGGAGCTGTTTTTT,CASSPRPCRGAGELFF,TRBV23-1,TRBJ2-2,16,-,-
TGTGCCAGCAGTGTACAGGGTTTTGACTATGGCTACACCTTC,CASSVQGFDYGYTF,TRBV6-1,TRBJ1-2,14,-,-
TGCGCCAGCAGCCAAGAGGGACAGGGGCATACTGAAGCTTTCTTT,CASSQEGQGHTEAFF,TRBV4-3,TRBJ1-1,15,TRBD1,-
TGTGCCAGCAGTCGACAGGGGGCCTCTGGAAACACCATATATTTT,CASSRQGASGNTIYF,TRBV6-5,TRBJ1-3,15,TRBD1,-
TGCGCCAGCAGCTTGTCCCAAACGAACCAGGGGACCCAGTACTTC,CASSLSQTNQGTQYF,TRBV5-1,TRBJ2-5,15,-,-
TGTGCCAGTAGTACTCGACTAGTGAGTCCCTCTGGGGCCAACGTCCTGACTTTC,CASSTRLVSPSGANVLTF,TRBV19,TRBJ2-6,18,-,few
TGTGCCAGCAGCGTCCTATTAGAAGCTTTCTTT,CASSVLLEAFF,TRBV11-2,TRBJ1-1,11,-,-
TGTGCCAGCGTCGGCTCCGGGACTAGCTCGGATACGCAGTATTTT,CASVGSGTSSDTQYF,TRBV28,TRBJ2-3,15,TRBD2,-
TGTGCCATCACCCCAGGGGCGACAGAGGGGAACACTGAAGCTTTCTTT,CAITPGATEGNTEAFF,TRBV10-3,TRBJ1-1,16,-,-
TGTGCCAGCAGCTTGGACAGGCTCGGGACCCAGTACTTC,CASSLDRLGTQYF,TRBV13,TRBJ2-5,13,TRBD1,once
TGTGCCAGTAGTCTTGCGAGCTCCTACAATGAGCAGTTCTTC,CASSLASSYNEQFF,TRBV19,TRBJ2-1,14,-,-
TGTGCCAGTTTGGACAGGTCTAACTATGGCTACACCTTC,CASLDRSNYGYTF,TRBV28,TRBJ1-2,13,TRBD1,-
TGTGCCAGCAGAGGACTAGCTCTGAGCACAGATACGCAGTATTTT,CASRGLALSTDTQYF,TRBV2,TRBJ2-3,15,TRBD2,-
TGTGCCTCCCGAGTGGAGGTCGAGGGTGAAGCTTTCTTT,CASRVEVEGEAFF,TRBV6-5,TRBJ1-1,13,-,-
TGCGCCAGCAGCATTGGACAGGGGGCTAACACCGGGGAGCTGTTTTTT,CASSIGQGANTGELFF,TRBV5-1,TRBJ2-2,16,TRBD1,-
TGTGCCAGCAGCTTTTACGGACAGGGGGTTCAACAGCCCCAGCATTTT,CASSFYGQGVQQPQHF,TRBV5-6,TRBJ1-5,16,TRBD1,-
TGCGCCAGCAGAGGGACAGGGAACACCGGGGAGCTGTTTTTT,CASRGTGNTGELFF,TRBV4-1,TRBJ2-2,14,TRBD1,-
TGTGCCAGCACCCCTCGGACAAGGGCCCTAACAGGGATTAATGAAAAACTGTTTTTT,CASTPRTRALTGINEKLFF,TRBV27,TRBJ1-4,19,-,once
TGCGCCAGCAGTCGTCAGTTAGCTGCCGAGCAGTACTTC,CASSRQLAAEQYF,TRBV4-3,TRBJ2-7,13,-,-
TGCGCCAGCAGCTTGGCGACTAGCTTTACTACCGGGGAGCTGTTTTTT,CASSLATSFTTGELFF,TRBV5-1,TRBJ2-2,16,TRBD2,-
TGTGCCAGCACTAGACCGGGAGGCTCTGGAAACACCATATATTTT,CASTRPGGSGNTIYF,TRBV2,TRBJ1-3,15,-,few
TGCGCCAGCAGTGAGAACAGCCAGACCCAGTACTTC,CASSENSQTQYF,TRBV10-2,TRBJ2-5,12,-,-
TGTGCCAGCAGCCTACAGCAGACTGAAGCTTTCTTT,CASSLQQTEAFF,TRBV7-9,TRBJ1-1,12,-,-
TGCGCCAGCAGCTTGCAACCGGGGTCGACCTACAATGAGCAGTTCTTC,CASSLQPGSTYNEQFF,TRBV5-1,TRBJ2-1,16,-,-
TGTGCCAGTAGCCGGGACAGGAGTAATGAGCAGTTCTTC,CASSRDRSNEQFF,TRBV19,TRBJ2-1,13,TRBD1,-
TGTGCCACCAGCAGACCGAGACAGGGGTACACTGAAGCTTTCTTT,CATSRPRQGYTEAFF,TRBV15,TRBJ1-1,15,TRBD1,-
TGTGCCCGCCTGAACCAGGGAGGGACGGAGAATTCACCCCTCCACTTT,CARLNQGGTENSPLHF,TRBV2,TRBJ1-6,16,-,-
TGTGCCAGCAGTGTGGCACAGGGGCGCTCTGGAAACACCATATATTTT,CASSVAQGRSGNTIYF,TRBV2,TRBJ1-3,16,TRBD1,few
TGTGCCAGCAGCGACGGGGAGCTGTCACCCTATGGCTACACCTTC,CASSDGELSPYGYTF,TRBV9,TRBJ1-2,15,-,once